The 19 T cell receptor beta chains listed next were all sequenced from one sample in a study of neurological immune-mediated disorders. TCRdb analysed the 5' RACE reads with MiXCR anew, one entry per CDR3 protein. Of about 70,000 distinct CDR3 sequences in the sample, about 3% were seen once. The sequencing sample was made of PBMCs. The receptor set was obtained from a woman in her forties or fifties with multiple sclerosis.

About this clonotype: A read error may be the cause here, since a much bigger clone is one base away. V gene TRBV5-1 combines with J gene TRBJ2-1; perhaps TRBD2 as D (5 bases). The germline gives CDR1 SGHRS, CDR2 YFSETQ. This CDR3 is 15 amino acids long. For the CDR3, the DNA is TGCGCCAGCAGCCCGAAGAGCGGTTCCTACAATGCGCAGTTCTTC. This gives the protein CASSPKSGSYNAQFF.

This clonotype was seen at least ten times. The genes are TRBV20-1 and TRBJ1-5; 9 bases are shared with TRBD1. Germline V lookup: CDR1 DFQATT, CDR2 SNEGSKA (reference sequence). J lost 8 bases, V lost 3 bases, and 2 bases had no gene match. CDR3 size: 12 residues. CDR3 sequence (DNA): TGCAGTGCTAGGACAGGGGGGGAGCCCCAGCATTTT. Its translation is CSARTGGEPQHF.

This clonotype was seen ten or more times. The chain joins TRBV7-9 to TRBJ1-5; D is possibly TRBD1 (6 bases). CDR1 is SEHNR, CDR2 FQNEAQ, per germline (reference sequence). The CDR3 sequence is 16 residues long. The V and J ends lost 5 bases and 2 bases respectively, with 16 bases between them. CDR3 amino acids: CASSTNAGARNQPQHF. CDR3 in DNA: TGTGCCAGCAGCACAAACGCAGGGGCGCGCAATCAGCCCCAGCATTTT.

This clonotype appeared many times. The chain is built from TRBV20-1 and TRBJ2-7, with TRBD2 matching 12 bases. Trimming removed 0 bases from V and 4 bases from J; junction bases left unmatched: 10. This CDR3 region has 17 residues. Germline values: CDR1 DFQATT, CDR2 SNEGSKA (reference sequence). Here the CDR3 reads CSARDEPGLAGRYEQYF. The CDR3 bases are TGCAGTGCTAGAGATGAGCCAGGACTAGCGGGACGGTACGAGCAGTACTTC.

This clonotype was recorded many times. J is TRBJ1-5 and V is TRBV20-1; weak D call: TRBD1 (5 bases). CDR1 is DFQATT, CDR2 SNEGSKA, per germline (reference sequence). The CDR3 extends over 13 amino acids. Trimming stripped 6 bases from V and 2 bases from J, with 11 bases between. CDR3 sequence: CSAATGGNQPQHF. DNA for the CDR3: TGCAGTGCGGCCACGGGGGGCAATCAGCCCCAGCATTTT.

The chain links TRBV18 to TRBJ1-1; TRBD1 might be the D (6 bases). The CDR3 is 15 residues long. Trimming left V 3 bases short and J 5 bases short, with 16 bases between. Per germline, CDR1 KGHSH and CDR2 LQKENI. The DNA for the CDR3 is TGTGCCAGCTCACCGGTCGGGGGGGGCGAGACTGAAGCTTTCTTT. Protein product: CASSPVGGGETEAFF.

The table lists this clonotype with many counts. The chain is built from TRBV20-1 and TRBJ1-1; TRBD1 matches at 9 bases. This CDR3 is built from 14 residues. The germline gives CDR1 DFQATT, CDR2 SNEGSKA (reference sequence). After removal of 5 bases from V and 5 bases from J, the junction contained 9 bases not matched to a gene. The CDR3 bases are TGCAGTGCTCGTTCTACAGGGGGCTGGACTGAAGCTTTCTTT. Translated, it gives CSARSTGGWTEAFF.

This clonotype was seen ten or more times. The chain carries TRBV7-6 and TRBJ1-5; TRBD1 matches at 8 bases. Germline V gene data show CDR1 as SGHVS and CDR2 as FNYEAQ. Unmatched junction bases numbered 13, after V lost 2 bases and J lost 7 bases. This CDR3 comprises 17 residues. Here the CDR3 DNA reads TGTGCCAGCAGCTTATTGGTGACAGGGGCCCGTGGGCAGCCCCAGCATTTT. Protein: CASSLLVTGARGQPQHF.

By sample share, this clonotype is medium-sized. The gene calls are TRBV28 and TRBJ2-5; no definite D call. CDR3 length equals 14 residues. Between the trimmed V and J ends, which lost 4 bases and 2 bases, there was a span of 11 bases. The V gene's germline CDR1 is MDHEN and CDR2 SYDVKM. The CDR3 region is CASSSRLRQETQYF. CDR3 bases: TGTGCCAGCAGTTCCCGACTGAGACAAGAGACCCAGTACTTC.

The table lists this clonotype with many counts. The DNA of the CDR3 is TGTGCCAGCAAGGGGCACACTGAAGCTTTCTTT. This codes for CASKGHTEAFF. The V gene is TRBV5-6, the J gene TRBJ1-1; a weak D match, TRBD1 (5 bases). Germline V lookup: CDR1 SGHDT, CDR2 YYEEEE. V was shortened by 6 bases and J by 3 bases, with 6 bases between the two germline ends. The CDR3 covers 11 residues. Looking up the rest from reference TRBV5-6 and TRBJ1-1 gives the full variable domain: DAGVTQSPTHLIKTRGQQVTLRCSPKSGHDTVSWYQQALGQGPQFIFQYYEEEERQRGNFPDRFSGHQFPNYSSELNVNALLLGDSALYLCASKGHTEAFFGQGTRLTVV.

To note about this clonotype: A much larger clone sits a single nucleotide away, making a read error possible. The chain recombines TRBV5-1 with TRBJ1-5, with 7 bases aligning to TRBD1. This CDR3 is 14 amino acids long. From germline, CDR1 is SGHRS and CDR2 YFSETQ. CDR3 protein: CASSLTGANQPQNF. CDR3 in DNA: TGCGCCAGCAGCTTGACAGGGGCCAATCAGCCCCAGAATTTT.

This clonotype was detected many times. The gene calls are TRBV5-1 and TRBJ1-2; TRBD1 agrees at 10 bases. The CDR3 has 14 residues. CDR1 and CDR2 from the germline V gene are SGHRS and YFSETQ. With V trimmed by 4 bases and J by 13 bases, 13 bases remained unmatched. CDR3 in DNA: TGCGCCAGCAGCCGGGAGGGACAGGGGCGTGCAGGCACCTTC. It yields the protein CASSREGQGRAGTF.

This clonotype occurred many times. The chain combines TRBV6-5 with TRBJ2-3; possibly TRBD1 or TRBD2 for D (5 bases each). The germline V gene encodes CDR1 MNHEY and CDR2 SVGAGI. This CDR3 contains 15 residues. Between the trimmed V and J ends, which lost 2 bases and 1 base, there was a span of 10 bases. The DNA for the CDR3 is TGTGCCAGCAGTTACGGGGGTGGTGGCACAGATACGCAGTATTTT. Translated, it gives CASSYGGGGTDTQYF.

This clonotype was seen repeatedly, ten times or more. The V call is TRBV5-1, the J call TRBJ1-3; a weak D match, TRBD1 (5 bases). The CDR3 runs 16 residues. The V gene's germline CDR1 is SGHRS and CDR2 YFSETQ. The V gene lost 0 bases and the J gene lost 0 bases, with 10 bases spanning the gap. CDR3 loop: CASSLDRLLSGNTIYF. The CDR3 DNA is TGCGCCAGCAGCTTGGACAGGCTCCTCTCTGGAAACACCATATATTTT.

This clonotype was detected a few times. A much more abundant neighbour one base away suggests this may be a read error. This sequence joins TRBV20-1 and TRBJ1-6; the match to TRBD1 covers 7 bases. The CDR3 runs to 14 residues. Germline-derived CDR1 and CDR2 are DFQATT and SNEGSKA (reference sequence). CDR3 in DNA: TGCAGTGCTAGAGTTTCAGGGGGGGACTCACCCCTCAACTTT. Its translation is CSARVSGGDSPLNF.

This clonotype was seen ten or more times. The chain employs TRBV3-1 and TRBJ1-2, with D perhaps matching TRBD1 (5 bases). The CDR3 length is 14 residues. Germline assignment: CDR1 LGHDT and CDR2 YNNKEL (reference sequence). Trimming shortened V by 5 bases and J by 4 bases, and 14 bases separated the two germline ends. As DNA, the CDR3 is TGTGCCAGCAGCGGGCAGGGTAGGGGCTATGGCTACACCTTC. This sequence encodes CASSGQGRGYGYTF.

This clonotype has ten or more counts. The chain joins TRBV5-1 to TRBJ2-5; 7 positions match TRBD1. After removal of 4 bases from V and 2 bases from J, the junction contained 5 bases not matched to a gene. This CDR3 spans 14 amino acids. The germline V gene has CDR1 SGHRS and CDR2 YFSETQ. DNA of the CDR3: TGCGCCAGCAGCGACCCGGGACAGCAAGAGACCCAGTACTTC. Translated, it gives CASSDPGQQETQYF. The complete variable domain, with remaining parts taken from reference TRBV5-1 and TRBJ2-5, reads KAGVTQTPRYLIKTRGQQVTLSCSPISGHRSVSWYQQTPGQGLQFLFEYFSETQRNKGNFPGRFSGRQFSNSRSEMNVSTLELGDSALYLCASSDPGQQETQYFGPGTRLLVL.

This clonotype has more than one count but fewer than ten. The rearrangement joins TRBV7-2 to TRBJ2-5; unclear D gene. CDR1 and CDR2 (germline): SGHTA, FQGNSA. Trimming took 1 base from V and 5 from J, leaving 8 bases between them. The CDR3 is made up of 13 amino acids. The CDR3 nucleotides are TGTGCCAGCAGCTTAGACGCGAGGGAGACCCAGTACTTC. Residues: CASSLDARETQYF.

V usage is TRBV18 and J usage is TRBJ2-3; D gene ambiguous. Looked up from germline, CDR1 is KGHSH and CDR2 is LQKENI. This CDR3 has 12 amino acids. V lost 2 bases and J 6 bases, leaving 6 bases between the germline ends. The CDR3 bases are TGTGCCAGCTCACCAAGGGCGGATACGCAGTATTTT. Protein: CASSPRADTQYF. Based on the CDR3 plus reference TRBV18 and TRBJ2-3, the full variable domain is NAGVMQNPRHLVRRRGQEARLRCSPMKGHSHVYWYRQLPEEGLKFMVYLQKENIIDESGMPKERFSAEFPKEGPSILRIQQVVRGDSAAYFCASSPRADTQYFGPGTRLTVL.